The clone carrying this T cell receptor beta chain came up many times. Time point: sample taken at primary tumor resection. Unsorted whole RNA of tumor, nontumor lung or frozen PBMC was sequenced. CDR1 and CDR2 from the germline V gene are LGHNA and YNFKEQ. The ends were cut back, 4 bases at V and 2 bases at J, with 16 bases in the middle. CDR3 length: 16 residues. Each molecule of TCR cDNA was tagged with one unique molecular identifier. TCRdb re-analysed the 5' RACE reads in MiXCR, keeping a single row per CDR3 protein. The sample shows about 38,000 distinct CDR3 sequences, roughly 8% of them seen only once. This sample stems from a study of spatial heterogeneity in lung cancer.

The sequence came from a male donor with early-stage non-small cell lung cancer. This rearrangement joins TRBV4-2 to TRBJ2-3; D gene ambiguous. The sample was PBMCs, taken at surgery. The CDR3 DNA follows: TGTGCCAGCAGCCGACCCTTGGAAAGCCACACAGATACGCAGTATTTT. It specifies CASSRPLESHTDTQYF.